This TCR beta chain was identified in a study of cytomegalovirus exposure and HLA in healthy donors. PCR employed 60 Vbeta and 13 Jbeta primers. TCRdb's copy holds only in-frame clones and misses some; the assay was immunoSEQ multiplex PCR. The sample records 110,000 to 150,000 clones, approximately 80% being singletons. The CDR3 consists of 15 residues. V lost 3 bases and J 2 bases, leaving 11 bases between the germline ends. Germline V gives CDR1 MDHEN, CDR2 SYDVKM. The V and J genes are TRBV28 and TRBJ1-3, with D perhaps TRBD1 (6 bases). This clonotype was sampled from a woman aged 40-49 years in good health and CMV-seropositive. Sample: PBMCs. CDR3 coding DNA: TGTGCCAGCAGTTTTCCGGGGGGCACTGGAAACACCATATATTTT. This sequence encodes CASSFPGGTGNTIYF. The variable domain in full, completed from reference TRBV28 and TRBJ1-3, reads DVKVTQSSRYLVKRTGEKVFLECVQDMDHENMFWYRQDPGLGLRLIYFSYDVKMKEKGDIPEGYSVSREKKERFSLILESASTNQTSMYLCASSFPGGTGNTIYFGEGSWLTVV.